The 10 T cell receptor beta chains below were found in one sample sequenced in a study of blood T cell repertoires in COVID-19 (TCRdb year 2020). Library preparation employed the immunoSEQ multiplex PCR assay. This is the immuneACCESS table as TCRdb keeps it, with only in-frame sequences that have V and J called. A part of the clones is gone; compared with another copy, unresolved V genes explain less than half, and the rest is unexplained. Present in this sample are tens of thousands of clones, around nine tenths of which were seen just once. Of the sample, around 1.3% is held by the ten largest clones. Input material: peripheral blood. The receptors were sampled from a man between 60 and 70 years old with acute or convalescent COVID-19.

The chain recombines TRBV9 with TRBJ2-2; D call uncertain. CDR3 length: 11 residues. V lost 6 bases to trimming and J lost 7 bases, with 7 bases between them. The germline V gene encodes CDR1 SGDLS and CDR2 YYNGEE. The chain's CDR3 is CASIVGGELFF. In DNA form, the CDR3 reads TGTGCCAGCATAGTCGGCGGGGAGCTGTTTTTT.

The chain carries TRBV2 and TRBJ1-6, with 7 bases lining up with TRBD1. With 0 bases clipped from V and 7 bases from J, the junction kept 6 bases outside the gene matches. The CDR3 has 16 residues. Germline CDR1 and CDR2: SNHLY and FYNNEI. This chain's CDR3 is CASSEAEDRENSPLHF. Written as DNA, the CDR3 is TGTGCCAGCAGTGAAGCTGAAGACAGGGAAAATTCACCCCTCCACTTT.

The rearrangement joins TRBV5-1 to TRBJ2-1; D possibly corresponds to TRBD1 (5 bases). Germline assignment: CDR1 SGHRS and CDR2 YFSETQ. The V end lost 4 bases, the J end lost 2 bases, and 13 bases lay between the germline ends. The CDR3 is made up of 15 amino acids. In nucleotides, the CDR3 is TGCGCCAGCAGCCCTAGGGGTATGACCTACAATGAGCAGTTCTTC. The encoded protein is CASSPRGMTYNEQFF.

The chain joins TRBV7-9 to TRBJ1-1; D is undetermined. CDR3 length: 13 residues. Germline CDR1 reads SEHNR; CDR2 reads FQNEAQ (reference sequence). Trimming cost V 3 bases and J 1 base, with 6 bases left between them. The CDR3 is CASSFQWNTEAFF. The CDR3 region has the DNA TGTGCCAGCAGCTTTCAGTGGAACACTGAAGCTTTCTTT.

The V gene is TRBV12-5, the J gene TRBJ1-1; D unresolved. Germline CDR1 and CDR2: LGHNT and FRNRAP. Trimming stripped 3 bases from V and 1 base from J, with 6 bases between. CDR3 size: 13 residues. CDR3 nucleotides: TGTGCTAGTGGTTTAGCGAGGAACACTGAAGCTTTCTTT. Translating gives CASGLARNTEAFF.

This chain links TRBV12-3 or TRBV12-4 with TRBJ2-5; perhaps TRBD1 as D (5 bases). The CDR3 sequence is 12 residues long. With 4 bases removed from V and 5 bases from J, the gap between germline ends came to 8 bases. The CDR3 nucleotides are TGTGCCAGCAGTTCAGGGCGGGAGACCCAGTACTTC. Translating it yields CASSSGRETQYF.

The rearrangement joins TRBV7-9 to TRBJ1-1; TRBD1 agrees at 9 bases. Per germline, CDR1 SEHNR and CDR2 FQNEAQ (reference sequence). Trimming removed 2 bases from V and 7 bases from J; junction bases left unmatched: 5. The CDR3 runs 14 residues. The CDR3, as DNA: TGTGCCAGCAGCTTAATACAGGGGGCTGGTGAAGCTTTCTTT. It codes for CASSLIQGAGEAFF.

The chain joins TRBV7-2 to TRBJ1-2; 9 nucleotides align to TRBD1. V was clipped by 1 base and J by 4 bases; unmatched bases: 7. The CDR3 sequence is 16 residues long. Germline values: CDR1 SGHTA, CDR2 FQGNSA. The CDR3 sequence is CASSLVLGGQGYGYTF. The CDR3 DNA reads as TGTGCCAGCAGCTTAGTTCTCGGGGGACAGGGCTATGGCTACACCTTC.

J is TRBJ1-1 and V is TRBV7-2; D gene ambiguous. The CDR3 loop spans 14 amino acids. Trimming shortened V by 1 base and J by 1 base, and 7 bases separated the two germline ends. Looked up from germline, CDR1 is SGHTA and CDR2 is FQGNSA. The CDR3 coding sequence is TGTGCCAGCAGCTTAGGGAGGAGGAACACTGAAGCTTTCTTT. Its translation is CASSLGRRNTEAFF.

The chain couples TRBV19 to TRBJ1-4; 8 positions agree with TRBD1. Germline lookup yields CDR1 LNHDA and CDR2 SQIVND (reference sequence). CDR3 length: 16 amino acids. J gave up 6 bases and V 5 bases, and 11 bases lay outside the gene matches. The CDR3 DNA sequence: TGTGCCAGTAGTTCCCAGGGGGCGACGGATTATGAAAAACTGTTTTTT. Protein sequence: CASSSQGATDYEKLFF.